The T cell receptor (beta chain) described here comes from a study of T cell responses to AZD1222 COVID-19 vaccine. Data came from immunoSEQ multiplex PCR; TCRdb stores just in-frame clones and leaves some out. Of 80,000 to 100,000 clones in the sample, 75% to 90% were seen once. The sequenced sample was peripheral blood, obtained 28 days after the second AZD1222 dose. This TCR came from an adult who received the AZD1222 COVID-19 vaccine.

Here the CDR3 reads CASSQDHQETQYF. The CDR3 nucleotides are TGTGCCAGCAGCCAGGACCACCAAGAGACCCAGTACTTC. This chain links TRBV7-2 with TRBJ2-5, with D unclear. In germline, CDR1 is SGHTA, CDR2 FQGNSA. The CDR3 runs to 13 residues. Trimming removed 5 bases at V and 0 bases at J, with 7 bases between.